The TCR beta chain under discussion was sequenced for a study of blood T cell repertoires in COVID-19. Participants had their cohort set by participant-reported clinical history. The repertoire was sequenced with immunoSEQ multiplex PCR; TCRdb's copy has only in-frame clones and lacks some. This table holds about 220,000 clones, just over 85% found once. Germline-derived CDR1 and CDR2 are SNHLY and FYNNEI. The CDR3 has 16 amino acids. V lost 5 bases, J lost 7 bases, and 13 bases stayed unmatched. Sample: PBMCs or T cells enriched from blood (not recorded which). The gene calls are TRBV2 and TRBJ1-5; 8 nucleotides align to TRBD1. The clonotype comes from a woman in her 50s with acute COVID-19. The CDR3 DNA is TGTGCCAGCAGTCCTGGACAGGGCTACCCGGGGCAGCCCCAGCATTTT. This gives the protein CASSPGQGYPGQPQHF.